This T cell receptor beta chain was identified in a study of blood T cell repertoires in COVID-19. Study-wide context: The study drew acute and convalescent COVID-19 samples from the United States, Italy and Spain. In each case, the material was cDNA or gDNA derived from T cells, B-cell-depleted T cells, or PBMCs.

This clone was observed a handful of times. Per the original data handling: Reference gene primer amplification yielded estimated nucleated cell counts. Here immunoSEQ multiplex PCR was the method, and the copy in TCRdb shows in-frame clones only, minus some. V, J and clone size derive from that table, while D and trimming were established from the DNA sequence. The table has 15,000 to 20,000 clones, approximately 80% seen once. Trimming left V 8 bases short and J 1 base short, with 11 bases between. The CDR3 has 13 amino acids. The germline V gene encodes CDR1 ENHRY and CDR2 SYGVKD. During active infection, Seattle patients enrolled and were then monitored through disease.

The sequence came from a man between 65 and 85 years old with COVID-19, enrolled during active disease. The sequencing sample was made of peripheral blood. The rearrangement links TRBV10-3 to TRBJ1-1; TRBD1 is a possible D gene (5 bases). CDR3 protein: CAIWGTPNTEAFF. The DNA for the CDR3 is TGTGCCATCTGGGGGACTCCGAACACTGAAGCTTTCTTT.